The 3 T cell receptor beta chains reported below all come from one sample, sequenced in a study of regulatory T cells in long-lasting Graves disease. Arm-PCR with iRepertoire HTBI primers amplified the CDR3 regions for these TCR beta libraries. TCRdb re-derived calls from the multiplex PCR reads in MiXCR, one entry per CDR3 protein. Altogether about 470,000 distinct CDR3 sequences are present, about 20% being singletons, with the ten largest covering approximately 8%. This sample's time point: persistent/refractory GD, antithyroid drugs over 5 years with positive TRAb. PBMCs provided the RNA from which the TCR library was made. This material consisted of peripheral blood mononuclear cells (PBMCs), taken when the disease was refractory, from a patient treated with antithyroid drugs. Source of these receptors: a female donor with Graves disease.

The V call is TRBV5-1, the J call TRBJ2-5; D may be TRBD1 or TRBD2 (5 bases each). The CDR3 is 12 residues long. Per the germline V gene, CDR1 is SGHRS and CDR2 is YFSETQ. V shed 5 bases and J shed 5 bases, with 10 bases lying between them. The CDR3 region is CASRPGQETQYF. In DNA, the CDR3 is TGCGCCAGCAGGCCGGGGCAGGAGACCCAGTACTTC.

This clonotype was seen more than once but under ten times. A read error is possible here, since a much larger clone lies one base away. This likely comes from a read error, as the CDR3 has no conserved phenylalanine or tryptophan at its end. The V gene is TRBV6-2 or TRBV6-3, the J gene TRBJ1-2; D gene ambiguous. The ends were cut back, 4 bases at V and 3 bases at J, with 18 bases in the middle. This CDR3 comprises 16 residues. Germline values: CDR1 MNHEY, CDR2 SVGEGT. The CDR3 region is CASSFGISTTHYGYTS. The CDR3 nucleotides read TGTGCCAGCAGTTTCGGCATCTCCACGACCCACTATGGCTACACCTCC.

This clonotype was seen at least ten times. DNA of the CDR3: TGTGCCAGCAGGTCGGTGGGGCAGGGTCAGTCCTACGAGCAGTACTTC. This translates into CASRSVGQGQSYEQYF. The genes are TRBV6-1 and TRBJ2-7, with D perhaps TRBD1 (5 bases). Germline CDR1 MNHNS, CDR2 SASEGT. This CDR3 has 16 amino acids. Trimming left V 6 bases short and J 1 base short, with 19 bases between.